Listed below are T cell receptor beta chains from one sample, sequenced in a study of monozygotic twins with inflammatory bowel disease. From its re-call of the 5' RACE reads, TCRdb lists each CDR3 protein once, without DNA. The sample totals some 130,000 distinct CDR3 sequences. The sequenced sample consisted of blood. The receptors here all came from a human donor with ulcerative colitis or Crohn's disease, or a healthy co-twin of an affected twin (not recorded which). CDR3s include the opening cysteine and the closing phenylalanine or tryptophan.

CASSSEGLREGYDEQYF,TRBV11-1,17,TRBJ2-7
CSVEDFPEAFF,TRBV29-1,11,TRBJ1-1
CASSFGSARGNEQFF,TRBV5-1,15,TRBJ2-1
CASSRPPGTGILEQYF,TRBV5-1,16,TRBJ2-7
CASSPPAKNTEAFF,TRBV7-3,14,TRBJ1-1
CSAPGGTSGYEQYF,TRBV20-1,14,TRBJ2-7
CATSDLAGGPHEQFF,TRBV24-1,15,TRBJ2-1
CASSLERGYTEAFF,TRBV3-1,14,TRBJ1-1
CASSLGANTGELFF,TRBV7-8,14,TRBJ2-2
CASSHLPPGLPTGELFF,TRBV4-2,17,TRBJ2-2
CASSPSGQNYGYTF,TRBV18,14,TRBJ1-2